This paragraph reports one TCR beta chain. With V trimmed by 5 bases and J by 5 bases, 13 bases remained unmatched. The CDR3 contains 16 residues. Germline V gene lookup returns CDR1 SGHAT and CDR2 FQNNGV. This sample is part of a study of blood T cell repertoires in COVID-19. Study at large: Sites in the United States, Italy and Spain provided acute and convalescent COVID-19 samples.

In the authors' workflow: Estimation of nucleated cell counts was performed using reference gene primer amplification. Some clones are missing from TCRdb's copy, which holds only in-frame ones; the method was immunoSEQ multiplex PCR. Clone size and V and J calls were adopted from that table, with D and trimming inferred from the DNA. Of more than 150,000 clones in the sample, roughly 80% were seen once. This receptor was identified in a man in his fifties who had recovered from COVID-19. The sequencing sample was made of peripheral blood. The V and J genes are TRBV11-2 and TRBJ2-5, with 8 bases that match TRBD2. CDR3 in DNA: TGTGCCAGCAGCCCGCGGGTAGCGGGATATTTGGAGACCCAGTACTTC. Translated: CASSPRVAGYLETQYF.